What follows describes a single TCR beta chain. Its binding antigen is unknown. The sample holds no much larger clone one base away, and base qualities are not on file. The data were taken from a study of control samples from healthy donors and cancer patients (dated by TCRdb to about 2020). Between the V and J ends, shortened by 3 bases and 5 bases respectively, the junction contains 11 bases. From its cysteine to its phenylalanine, the CDR3 spans 14 amino acids. The CDR3 DNA has 42 bases and is translated from base 1. The germline V gene yields KGHDR for CDR1 and SFDVKD for CDR2. Libraries were constructed by the immunoSEQ multiplex PCR assay. The source is immuneACCESS, and TCRdb retained only in-frame sequences with V and J called. Part of the clones is not carried over; for the studies checked, unresolved V genes explain less than half of this, and the remainder is unexplained. The sample data list some 80,000 clones, and approximately 90% of these were observed just once. The ten largest clones capture over 1.5% of the sample.

Recombination joined TRBV24-1 with TRBJ2-3; TRBD2 is perhaps the D gene, given 5 matching bases. Sequencing was done on a sample of PBMCs. This receptor was taken from a woman in her fifties or sixties with head and neck cancer. CDR3 protein: CATSDPGRGDTQYF. The sequenced DNA is TGTGCCACCAGTGATCCAGGCCGGGGAGATACGCAGTATTTT.